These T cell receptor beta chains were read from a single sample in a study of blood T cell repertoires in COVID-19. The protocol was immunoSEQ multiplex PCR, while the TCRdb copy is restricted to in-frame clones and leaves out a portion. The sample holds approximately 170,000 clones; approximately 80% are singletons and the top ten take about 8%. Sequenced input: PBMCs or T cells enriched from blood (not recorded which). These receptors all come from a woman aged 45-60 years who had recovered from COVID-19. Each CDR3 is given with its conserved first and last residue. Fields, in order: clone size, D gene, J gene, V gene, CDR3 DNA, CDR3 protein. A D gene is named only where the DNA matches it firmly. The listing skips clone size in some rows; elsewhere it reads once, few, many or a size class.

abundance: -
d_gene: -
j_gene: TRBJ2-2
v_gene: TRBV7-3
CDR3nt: TGTGCCAGCAGCTTAAAGGCGGAGGGGCTAGCCTACACCGGGGAGCTGTTTTTT
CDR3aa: CASSLKAEGLAYTGELFF

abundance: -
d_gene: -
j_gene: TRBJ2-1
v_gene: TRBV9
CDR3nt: TGTGCCAGCAGCGTAGGTGGCGGGACCGTTTCCTACAATGAGCAGTTCTTC
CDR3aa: CASSVGGGTVSYNEQFF

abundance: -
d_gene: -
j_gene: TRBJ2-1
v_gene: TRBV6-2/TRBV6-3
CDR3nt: TGTGCCAGCAGTTACCCCGAGAATGAGCAGTTCTTC
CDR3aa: CASSYPENEQFF

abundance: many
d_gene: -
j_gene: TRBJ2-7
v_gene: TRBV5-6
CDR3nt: TGTGCCAGCAGCTTACAGGGTAGGACCTACGAGCAGTACTTC
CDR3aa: CASSLQGRTYEQYF

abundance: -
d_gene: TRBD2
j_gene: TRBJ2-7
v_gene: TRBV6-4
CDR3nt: TGTGCCAGCAGTCGATGCGGGGGAAACTCCTACGAGCAGTACTTC
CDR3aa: CASSRCGGNSYEQYF

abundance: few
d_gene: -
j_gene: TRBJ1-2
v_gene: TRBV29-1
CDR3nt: TGCAGCGTTGAAGATCTTTTTAACAGCTATGGCTACACCTTC
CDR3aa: CSVEDLFNSYGYTF

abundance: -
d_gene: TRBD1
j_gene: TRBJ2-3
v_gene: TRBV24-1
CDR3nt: TGTGCCACCCCCCGGGACAGGGGGGCAGATACGCAGTATTTT
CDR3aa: CATPRDRGADTQYF

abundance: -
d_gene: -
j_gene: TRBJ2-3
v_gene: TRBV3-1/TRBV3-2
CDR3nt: TGTGCCAGCAGCCAATTCGAAGCAACAGATACGCAGTATTTT
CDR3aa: CASSQFEATDTQYF

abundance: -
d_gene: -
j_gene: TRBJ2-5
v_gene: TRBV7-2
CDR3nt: TGTGCCAGCAGCTTAGGGGCCAGGGCCTACCAAGAGACCCAGTACTTC
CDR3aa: CASSLGARAYQETQYF

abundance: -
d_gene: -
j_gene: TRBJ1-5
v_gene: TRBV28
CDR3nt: TGTGCCGGAGGACGGGGGGTAGTGAGCAATCAGCCCCAGCATTTT
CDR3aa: CAGGRGVVSNQPQHF

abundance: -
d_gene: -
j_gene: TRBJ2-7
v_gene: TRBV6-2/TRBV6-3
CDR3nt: TGTGCCAGCAGTTACTATGGTACGGCCTACGAGCAGTACTTC
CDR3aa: CASSYYGTAYEQYF

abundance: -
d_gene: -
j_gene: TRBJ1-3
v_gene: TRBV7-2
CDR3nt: TGTGCCAGCAGCTTGGACAGTACGAGGGGAAACACCATATATTTT
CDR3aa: CASSLDSTRGNTIYF

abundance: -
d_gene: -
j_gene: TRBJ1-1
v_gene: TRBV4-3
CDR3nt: TGCGCCAGCAGCCAAGAGGTTAACGGAGGCACTGAAGCTTTCTTT
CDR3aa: CASSQEVNGGTEAFF

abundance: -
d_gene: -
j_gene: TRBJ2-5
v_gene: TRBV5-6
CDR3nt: TGTGCCAGCAGCTCGACCCCGGGGGAGACCCAGTACTTC
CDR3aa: CASSSTPGETQYF

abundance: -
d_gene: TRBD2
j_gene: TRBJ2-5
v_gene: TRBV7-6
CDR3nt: TGTGCCAGCAGCTTAGGGGCGGGAGAAGAGACCCAGTACTTC
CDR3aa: CASSLGAGEETQYF

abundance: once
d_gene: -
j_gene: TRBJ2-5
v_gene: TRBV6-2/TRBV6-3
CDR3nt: TGTGCCAGCAGCCAGGACAGTCAGACCCAGTACTTC
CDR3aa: CASSQDSQTQYF

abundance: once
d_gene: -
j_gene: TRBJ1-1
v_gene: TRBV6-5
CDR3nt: TGTGCCAGCAGTTACTCGAGACAATTGAACACTGAAGCTTTCTTT
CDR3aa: CASSYSRQLNTEAFF

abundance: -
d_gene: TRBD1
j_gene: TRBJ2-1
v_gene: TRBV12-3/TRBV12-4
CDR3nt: TGTGCCAGCAGTTTCTCGGGACAGGGGAAGCAGTTCTTC
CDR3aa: CASSFSGQGKQFF

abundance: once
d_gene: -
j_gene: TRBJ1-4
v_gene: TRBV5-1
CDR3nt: TGCGCCAGCAGCTTGGGCGCGGGGATGGAAGAAAAACTGTTTTTT
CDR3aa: CASSLGAGMEEKLFF

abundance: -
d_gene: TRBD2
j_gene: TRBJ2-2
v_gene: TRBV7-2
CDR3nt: TGTGCCAGCAGCCAAGGGGCTAGCGGGGGTTTCCGGGAGCTGTTTTTT
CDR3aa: CASSQGASGGFRELFF